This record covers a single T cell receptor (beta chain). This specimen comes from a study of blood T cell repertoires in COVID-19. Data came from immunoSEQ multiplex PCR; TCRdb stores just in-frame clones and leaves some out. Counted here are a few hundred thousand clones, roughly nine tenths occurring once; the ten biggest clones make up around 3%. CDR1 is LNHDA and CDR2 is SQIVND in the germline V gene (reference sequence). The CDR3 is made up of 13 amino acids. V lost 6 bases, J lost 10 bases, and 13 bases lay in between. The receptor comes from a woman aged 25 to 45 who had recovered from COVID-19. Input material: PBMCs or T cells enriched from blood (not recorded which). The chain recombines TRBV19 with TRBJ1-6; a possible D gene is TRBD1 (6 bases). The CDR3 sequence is CASRGTWGSPLHF. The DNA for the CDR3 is TGTGCCAGTAGAGGGACATGGGGATCACCCCTCCACTTT.